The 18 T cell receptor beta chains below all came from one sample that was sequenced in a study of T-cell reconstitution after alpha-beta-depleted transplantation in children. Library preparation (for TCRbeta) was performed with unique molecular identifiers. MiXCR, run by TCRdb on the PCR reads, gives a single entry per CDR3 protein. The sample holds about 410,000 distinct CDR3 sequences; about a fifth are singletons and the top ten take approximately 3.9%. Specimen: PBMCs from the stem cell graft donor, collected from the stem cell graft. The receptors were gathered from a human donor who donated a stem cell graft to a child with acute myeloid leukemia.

CDR3: CASSDPTGNTEAFF. DNA for the CDR3: TGTGCCAGCAGTGACCCGACAGGGAACACTGAAGCTTTCTTT. The V and J genes are TRBV25-1 and TRBJ1-1; maybe TRBD1 (6 bases). The CDR3 spans 14 residues. Per the germline V gene, CDR1 is MGHDK and CDR2 is SYGVNS. Trimming pared 3 bases from V and 1 base from J, leaving 9 bases between. Looking up the rest from reference TRBV25-1 and TRBJ1-1 gives the full variable domain: EADIYQTPRYLVIGTGKKITLECSQTMGHDKMYWYQQDPGMELHLIHYSYGVNSTEKGDLSSESTVSRIRTEHFPLTLESARPSHTSQYLCASSDPTGNTEAFFGQGTRLTVV.

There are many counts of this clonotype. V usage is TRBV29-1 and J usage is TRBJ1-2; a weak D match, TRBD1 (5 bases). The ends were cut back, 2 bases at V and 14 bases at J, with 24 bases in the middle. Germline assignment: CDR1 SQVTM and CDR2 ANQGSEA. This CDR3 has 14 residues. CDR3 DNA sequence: TGCAGCGTTGAATATTCGACGGGACCTGTTACTGGGACCTTC. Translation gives CSVEYSTGPVTGTF.

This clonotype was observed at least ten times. The CDR3 reads CSARWTGGNTIYF. The DNA of the CDR3 is TGCAGTGCTAGGTGGACAGGGGGAAACACCATATATTTT. The chain has TRBV20-1 and TRBJ1-3, with 8 bases lining up with TRBD1. Germline assignment: CDR1 DFQATT and CDR2 SNEGSKA (reference sequence). V shed 3 bases, J shed 4 bases, and the junction held 2 bases outside the gene matches. CDR3 length: 13 amino acids.

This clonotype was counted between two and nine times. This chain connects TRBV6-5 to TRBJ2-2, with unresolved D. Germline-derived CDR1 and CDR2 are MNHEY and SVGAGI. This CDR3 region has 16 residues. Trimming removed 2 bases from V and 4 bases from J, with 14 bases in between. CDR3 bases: TGTGCCAGCAGTTACGCAGAAGGTCAGGCCACCGGGGAGCTGTTTTTT. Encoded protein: CASSYAEGQATGELFF.

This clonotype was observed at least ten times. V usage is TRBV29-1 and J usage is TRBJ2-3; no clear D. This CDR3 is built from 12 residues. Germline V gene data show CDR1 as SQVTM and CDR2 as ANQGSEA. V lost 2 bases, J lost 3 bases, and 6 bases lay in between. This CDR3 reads CSVESSTDTQYF. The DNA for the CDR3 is TGCAGCGTTGAATCCAGTACAGATACGCAGTATTTT.

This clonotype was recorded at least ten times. The CDR3 DNA reads TGCAGCGTTGGTGACCAGGGCGGTCAGCCCCAGCATTTT. As protein: CSVGDQGGQPQHF. This chain uses TRBV29-1 with TRBJ1-5; the D gene is possibly TRBD1 (5 bases). The CDR3 has 13 residues. Germline loops: CDR1 SQVTM, CDR2 ANQGSEA. The germline V and J ends were trimmed by 4 bases and 6 bases, with 13 bases remaining between them.

This chain's CDR3 is CSARTLGSAGGAIHEQYF. For the CDR3, the DNA is TGCAGTGCTAGAACCTTGGGGTCAGCAGGGGGCGCGATTCACGAGCAGTACTTC. The chain has TRBV20-1 and TRBJ2-7, with 8 bases fitting TRBD1. This CDR3 comprises 18 residues. Germline V gene lookup returns CDR1 DFQATT and CDR2 SNEGSKA (reference sequence). V trimming: 2 bases; J trimming: 5 bases; junction bases outside the gene matches: 20.

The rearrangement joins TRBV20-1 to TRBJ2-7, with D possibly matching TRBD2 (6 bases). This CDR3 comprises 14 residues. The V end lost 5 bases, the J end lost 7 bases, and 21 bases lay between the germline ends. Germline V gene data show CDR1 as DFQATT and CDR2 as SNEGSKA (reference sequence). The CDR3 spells CSAHRDGSLWEQYF. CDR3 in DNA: TGCAGTGCTCACCGGGACGGGAGCCTGTGGGAGCAGTACTTC.

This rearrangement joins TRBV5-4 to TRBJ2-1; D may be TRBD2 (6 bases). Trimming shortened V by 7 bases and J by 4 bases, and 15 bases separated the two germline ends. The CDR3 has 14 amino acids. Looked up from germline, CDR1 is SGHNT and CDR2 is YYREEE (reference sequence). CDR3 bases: TGTGCCAGCTCCATTAACCGGGAGTACAATGAGCAGTTCTTC. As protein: CASSINREYNEQFF.

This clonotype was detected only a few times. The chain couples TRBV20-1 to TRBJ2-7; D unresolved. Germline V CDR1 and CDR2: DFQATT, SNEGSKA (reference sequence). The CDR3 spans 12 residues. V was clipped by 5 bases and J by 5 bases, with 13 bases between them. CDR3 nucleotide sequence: TGCAGTGCTGGATCCCTTGGGAACGAGCAGTACTTC. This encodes CSAGSLGNEQYF.

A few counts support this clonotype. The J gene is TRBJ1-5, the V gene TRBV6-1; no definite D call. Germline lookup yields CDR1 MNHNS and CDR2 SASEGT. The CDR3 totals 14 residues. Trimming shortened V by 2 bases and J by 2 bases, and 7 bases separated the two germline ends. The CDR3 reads CASSEWAGNQPQHF. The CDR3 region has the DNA TGTGCCAGCAGTGAATGGGCAGGCAATCAGCCCCAGCATTTT.

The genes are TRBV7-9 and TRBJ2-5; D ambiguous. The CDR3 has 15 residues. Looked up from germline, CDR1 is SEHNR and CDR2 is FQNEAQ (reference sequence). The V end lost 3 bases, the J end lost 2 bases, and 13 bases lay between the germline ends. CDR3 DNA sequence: TGTGCCAGCAGCTTGAAACAGACCTTTCAAGAGACCCAGTACTTC. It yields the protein CASSLKQTFQETQYF.

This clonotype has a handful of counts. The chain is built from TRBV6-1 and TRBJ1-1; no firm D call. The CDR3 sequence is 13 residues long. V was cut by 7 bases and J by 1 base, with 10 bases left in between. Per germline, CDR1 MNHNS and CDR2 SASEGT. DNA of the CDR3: TGTGCCAGCACCCAAGGGCAGAACACTGAAGCTTTCTTT. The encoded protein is CASTQGQNTEAFF.

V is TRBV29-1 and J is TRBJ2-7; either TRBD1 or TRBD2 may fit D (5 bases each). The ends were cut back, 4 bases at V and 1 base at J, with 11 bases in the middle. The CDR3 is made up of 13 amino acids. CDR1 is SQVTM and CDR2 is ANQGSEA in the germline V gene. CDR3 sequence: CSVAWDVSYEQYF. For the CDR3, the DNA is TGCAGCGTTGCGTGGGACGTGTCCTACGAGCAGTACTTC.

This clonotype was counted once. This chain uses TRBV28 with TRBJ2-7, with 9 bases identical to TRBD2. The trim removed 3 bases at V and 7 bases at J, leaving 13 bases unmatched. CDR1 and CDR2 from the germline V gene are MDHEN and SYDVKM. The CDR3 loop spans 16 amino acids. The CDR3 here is CASSFLAGGRLGEQYF. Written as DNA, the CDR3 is TGTGCCAGCAGTTTTTTGGCGGGAGGGCGCCTGGGAGAGCAGTACTTC.

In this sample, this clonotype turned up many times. The CDR3 nucleotides read TGCAGTGCTAGTGGCGGGAGGGGACAAGAGACCCAGTACTTC. Protein sequence: CSASGGRGQETQYF. The chain joins TRBV20-1 to TRBJ2-5, with 9 nucleotides matching TRBD2. The CDR3 sequence is 14 residues long. Germline V lookup: CDR1 DFQATT, CDR2 SNEGSKA (reference sequence). The V and J ends lost 3 bases and 2 bases, in that order; junction bases with no gene match: 4.

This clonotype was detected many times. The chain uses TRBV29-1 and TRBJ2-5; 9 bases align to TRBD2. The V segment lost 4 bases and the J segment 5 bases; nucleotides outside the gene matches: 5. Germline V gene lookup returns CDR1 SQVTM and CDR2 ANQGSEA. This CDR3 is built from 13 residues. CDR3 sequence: CSVAVAGVETQYF. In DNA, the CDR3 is TGCAGCGTTGCGGTAGCGGGAGTGGAGACCCAGTACTTC.

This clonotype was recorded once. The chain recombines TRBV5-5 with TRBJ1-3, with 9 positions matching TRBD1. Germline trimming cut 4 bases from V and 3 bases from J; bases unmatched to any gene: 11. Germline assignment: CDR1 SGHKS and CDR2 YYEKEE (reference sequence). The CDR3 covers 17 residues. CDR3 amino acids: CASSRAGTGIRGNTIYF. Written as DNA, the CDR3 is TGTGCCAGCAGCCGGGCCGGGACAGGGATTCGTGGAAACACCATATATTTT.